What follows describes a single T cell receptor (beta chain). Its cognate antigen is unknown. The PCR used 60 Vbeta and 13 Jbeta primers. This table comes from immunoSEQ multiplex PCR, and its TCRdb copy is limited to in-frame clones, with some not included. The sample yields 90,000 to 130,000 clones, almost 70% seen once. The data were obtained in a study of cytomegalovirus exposure and HLA in healthy donors. Broader study findings: More than 150 TCR beta chains were listed as cytomegalovirus-associated. Prediction of most subjects' HLA-A and HLA-B alleles by TCR beta sequences was reportedly accurate. Presence/absence analyses took donor sequencing depth as roughly uniform.

This CDR3 comprises 14 residues. Trimming took 5 bases from V and 0 from J, leaving 8 bases between them. Germline V gene data show CDR1 as MNHNY and CDR2 as SVGAGI (reference sequence). The TCR was taken from a man younger than 40 in good health and CMV-seropositive. Sequenced input: PBMCs. The rearrangement uses TRBV6-6 and TRBJ2-1; possibly TRBD2 for D (5 bases). The CDR3 is CASSRGSSYNEQFF. In DNA form, the CDR3 reads TGTGCCAGCAGTCGTGGGAGCTCCTACAATGAGCAGTTCTTC.